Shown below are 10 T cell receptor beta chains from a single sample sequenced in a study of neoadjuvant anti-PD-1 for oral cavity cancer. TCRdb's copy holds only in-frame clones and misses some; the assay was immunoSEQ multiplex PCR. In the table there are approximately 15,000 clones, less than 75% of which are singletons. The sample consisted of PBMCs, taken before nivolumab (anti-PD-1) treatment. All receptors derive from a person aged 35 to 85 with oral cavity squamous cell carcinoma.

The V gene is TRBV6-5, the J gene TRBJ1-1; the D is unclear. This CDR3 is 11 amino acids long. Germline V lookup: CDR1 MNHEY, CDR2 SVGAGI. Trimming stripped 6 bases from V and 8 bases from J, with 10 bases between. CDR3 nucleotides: TGTGCCAGCAGCCGATGGTCGGAAGCTTTCTTT. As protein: CASSRWSEAFF.

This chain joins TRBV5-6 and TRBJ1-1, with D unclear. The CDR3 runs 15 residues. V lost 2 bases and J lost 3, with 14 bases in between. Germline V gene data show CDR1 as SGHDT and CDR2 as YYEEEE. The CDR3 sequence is CASSLIALADTEAFF. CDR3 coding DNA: TGTGCCAGCAGCTTAATAGCCTTGGCCGACACTGAAGCTTTCTTT.

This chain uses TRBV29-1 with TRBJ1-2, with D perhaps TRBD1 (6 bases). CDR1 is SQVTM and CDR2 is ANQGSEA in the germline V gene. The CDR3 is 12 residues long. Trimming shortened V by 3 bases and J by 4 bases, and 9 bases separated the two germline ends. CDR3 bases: TGCAGCGTTGAGTTAGGGGGCTATGGCTACACCTTC. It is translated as CSVELGGYGYTF.

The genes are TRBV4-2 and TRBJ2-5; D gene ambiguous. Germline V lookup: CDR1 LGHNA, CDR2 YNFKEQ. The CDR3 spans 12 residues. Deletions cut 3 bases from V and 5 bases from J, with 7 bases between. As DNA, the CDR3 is TGTGCCAGCAGCCAGGCTAGGGAGACCCAGTACTTC. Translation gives CASSQARETQYF.

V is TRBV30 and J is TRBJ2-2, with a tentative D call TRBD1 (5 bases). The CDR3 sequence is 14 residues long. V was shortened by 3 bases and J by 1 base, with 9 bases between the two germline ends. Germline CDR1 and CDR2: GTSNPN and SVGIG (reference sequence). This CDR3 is CAWRGQGNTGELFF. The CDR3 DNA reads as TGTGCCTGGAGAGGGCAGGGGAACACCGGGGAGCTGTTTTTT.

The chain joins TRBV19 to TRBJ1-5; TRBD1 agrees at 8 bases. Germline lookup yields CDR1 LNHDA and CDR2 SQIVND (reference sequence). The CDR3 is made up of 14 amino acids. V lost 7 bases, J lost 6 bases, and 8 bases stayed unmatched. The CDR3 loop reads CASTSQGVSQPQHF. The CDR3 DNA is TGTGCCAGTACTTCACAGGGGGTAAGTCAGCCCCAGCATTTT.

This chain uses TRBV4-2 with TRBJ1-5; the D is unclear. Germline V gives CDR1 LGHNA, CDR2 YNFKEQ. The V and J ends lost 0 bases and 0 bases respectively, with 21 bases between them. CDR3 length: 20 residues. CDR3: CASSQELLVRGIYSNQPQHF. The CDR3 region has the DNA TGTGCCAGCAGCCAAGAATTGTTGGTCCGAGGGATATATAGCAATCAGCCCCAGCATTTT.

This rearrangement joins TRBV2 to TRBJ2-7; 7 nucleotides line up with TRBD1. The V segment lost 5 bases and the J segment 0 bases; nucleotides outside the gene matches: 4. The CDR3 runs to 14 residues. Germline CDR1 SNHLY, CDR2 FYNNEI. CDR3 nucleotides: TGTGCCAGCAGTTGGGACAGTAGCTCCTACGAGCAGTACTTC. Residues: CASSWDSSSYEQYF.

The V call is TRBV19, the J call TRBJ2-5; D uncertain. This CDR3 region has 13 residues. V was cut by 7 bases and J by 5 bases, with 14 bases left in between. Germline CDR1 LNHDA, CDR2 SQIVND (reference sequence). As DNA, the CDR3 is TGTGCCAGTATCCCATCGGGTGGGGAGACCCAGTACTTC. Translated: CASIPSGGETQYF.

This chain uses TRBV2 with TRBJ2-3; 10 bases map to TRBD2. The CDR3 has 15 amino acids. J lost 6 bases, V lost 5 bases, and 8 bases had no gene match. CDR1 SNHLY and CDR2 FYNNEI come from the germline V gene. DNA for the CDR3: TGTGCCAGCAGTCCTGAGGTAGCGGGAGGCGATACGCAGTATTTT. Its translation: CASSPEVAGGDTQYF.